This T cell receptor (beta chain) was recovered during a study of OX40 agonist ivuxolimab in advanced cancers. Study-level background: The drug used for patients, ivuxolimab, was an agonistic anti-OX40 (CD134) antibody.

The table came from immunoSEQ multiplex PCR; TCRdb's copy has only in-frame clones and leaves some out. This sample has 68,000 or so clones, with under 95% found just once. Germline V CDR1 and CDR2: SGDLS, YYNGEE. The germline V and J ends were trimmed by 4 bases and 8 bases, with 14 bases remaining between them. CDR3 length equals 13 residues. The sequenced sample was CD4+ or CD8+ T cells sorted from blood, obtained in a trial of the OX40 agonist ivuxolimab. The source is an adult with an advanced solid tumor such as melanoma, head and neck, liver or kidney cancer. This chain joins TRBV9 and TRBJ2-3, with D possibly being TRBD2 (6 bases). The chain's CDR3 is CASSKTGGPTQYF. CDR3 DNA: TGTGCCAGCAGCAAAACCGGAGGGCCTACGCAGTATTTT.